This T cell receptor beta chain was obtained from a study of T cells in Graves' hyperthyroidism and ophthalmopathy. Amplification yielded TCR beta CDR3 regions, with RNA transcripts as the source. First-round RT-PCR targeting the TCR CDR3 was performed with the HTBI primer set. TCRdb re-called the multiplex PCR reads through MiXCR, storing one row per CDR3 protein. The table lists about 560,000 distinct CDR3 sequences, around 45% of them singletons. The CDR3 length is 15 residues. Trimming removed 5 bases from V and 4 bases from J; junction bases left unmatched: 10. From germline, CDR1 is SGHVS and CDR2 FQNEAQ.

The sample was peripheral blood or thyroid tissue (not recorded which). V and J are TRBV7-8 and TRBJ2-7, with 8 bases identical to TRBD1. The TCR sequence derives from a woman aged 18-30 years with Graves' hyperthyroidism. This chain's CDR3 is CASSRHRDRLYEQYF. The CDR3 DNA reads as TGTGCCAGCAGCCGACACCGGGACAGGTTATACGAGCAGTACTTC.